This TCR beta chain was sequenced for a study of T cells in localized non-small cell lung cancer. Study conclusions and caveats: A median of about 50 clones ranked among the top 100 in tumor appeared in adjacent lung. The study found T cell clonality highest in uninvolved adjacent lung, above tumor.

There are 14 residues in the CDR3. V shed 4 bases, J shed 7 bases, and the junction held 4 bases outside the gene matches. Germline V gives CDR1 SGHRS, CDR2 YFSETQ. Clones were read by immunoSEQ multiplex PCR, and TCRdb kept only the in-frame ones, dropping some. The table records about 580 clones, approximately 20% of them present only once. Concerning this clone: The antigen is undetermined.

The receptor's source is a male donor aged 60 or over with stage I squamous cell lung carcinoma. The material was lung tumor tissue, obtained before any cancer treatment. J is TRBJ2-1 and V is TRBV5-1; 11 nucleotides match TRBD2. CDR3 coding DNA: TGCGCCAGCAGCCTCGGGACTAGCGGAAATGAGCAGTTCTTC. It translates to CASSLGTSGNEQFF.